These 21 T cell receptor beta chains share one sample of origin, sequenced in a study of immune cell composition in non-small cell lung cancer (TCRdb year 2017). The library was prepared using the immunoSEQ multiplex PCR assay. TCRdb obtained this table from immuneACCESS and retained in-frame rearrangements with V and J assigned. These tables miss some clones; where compared with another copy, unresolved V genes account for less than half of the shortfall, and the remainder is unexplained. Here the sample has 400 to 550 clones; approximately 80% occur a single time. Of the sample, around 8.7% falls within the top ten clones. The sequencing sample was made of lung tumor tissue. These receptors all come from a human donor with non-small cell lung cancer.

This clone was detected a few times. This chain connects TRBV27 to TRBJ2-7, with unresolved D. Per germline, CDR1 MNHEY and CDR2 SMNVEV (reference sequence). Trimming removed 6 bases at V and 7 bases at J, with 19 bases between. CDR3 length: 14 residues. DNA of the CDR3: TGTGCCAGCAGCCCCTCGGTGGGTGGAGTTGAGCAGTACTTC. Translation: CASSPSVGGVEQYF.

The V gene is TRBV18, the J gene TRBJ1-6, with no clear D. Germline V gives CDR1 KGHSH, CDR2 LQKENI. V lost 3 bases and J 10 bases, leaving 16 bases between the germline ends. The length of the CDR3 is 15 residues. The CDR3: CASSPSGPINSPLHF. Here the CDR3 DNA reads TGTGCCAGCTCACCCTCGGGTCCGATTAACTCACCCCTCCACTTT.

The J gene is TRBJ2-7, the V gene TRBV5-1, with D tentatively TRBD2 (7 bases). Per the germline V gene, CDR1 is SGHRS and CDR2 is YFSETQ. The germline V and J ends were trimmed by 4 bases and 4 bases, with 15 bases remaining between them. The CDR3 runs to 14 residues. CDR3 amino acids: CASSPAGGPYEQYF. In DNA, the CDR3 is TGCGCCAGCAGCCCCGCCGGGGGGCCTTACGAGCAGTACTTC.

V usage is TRBV5-1 and J usage is TRBJ2-2, with D possibly being TRBD2 (5 bases). Germline V CDR1 and CDR2: SGHRS, YFSETQ. The CDR3 has 15 residues. V was cut by 2 bases and J by 3 bases, with 11 bases left in between. The CDR3 nucleotides read TGCGCCAGCAGCTTAAGGACTTGGGACACCGGGGAGCTGTTTTTT. This encodes CASSLRTWDTGELFF.

This clone appeared a few times. The gene calls are TRBV20-1 and TRBJ1-2; possibly TRBD1 for D (5 bases). From germline, CDR1 is DFQATT and CDR2 SNEGSKA (reference sequence). With 3 bases removed from V and 6 bases from J, the gap between germline ends came to 8 bases. The CDR3 is made up of 11 amino acids. The CDR3 nucleotides read TGCAGTGCTAGTTCAGGGAATGGCTACACCTTC. This codes for CSASSGNGYTF.

The rearrangement uses TRBV4-1 and TRBJ2-1, with unresolved D. This CDR3 is built from 16 residues. The germline CDR1 and CDR2 sequences are MGHRA and YSYEKL. V was trimmed by 4 bases and J by 4 bases, leaving 17 bases between them. The CDR3 sequence is CASSLVVVRYYNEQFF. Written as DNA, the CDR3 is TGCGCCAGCAGCCTTGTGGTCGTGCGATATTACAATGAGCAGTTCTTC.

The gene calls are TRBV6-5 and TRBJ1-1; D gene ambiguous. The germline CDR1 and CDR2 sequences are MNHEY and SVGAGI. V dropped 0 bases and J dropped 1 base, with 9 bases sitting between them. This CDR3 has 15 amino acids. In DNA, the CDR3 is TGTGCCAGCAGTTACTCGATCAACAGGAACACTGAAGCTTTCTTT. Protein: CASSYSINRNTEAFF.

The CDR3 is CAWSARETGEAFF. For the CDR3, the DNA is TGTGCCTGGAGTGCAAGGGAGACAGGGGAAGCTTTCTTT. The chain joins TRBV30 to TRBJ1-1; TRBD1 matches 7 bases. Germline CDR1 GTSNPN, CDR2 SVGIG (reference sequence). Trimming cost V 1 base and J 8 bases; bases outside gene matches: 7. This CDR3 has 13 amino acids.

The rearrangement joins TRBV7-9 to TRBJ2-1; D is possibly TRBD1 (6 bases). The CDR3 has 13 residues. CDR1 is SEHNR and CDR2 is FQNEAQ in the germline V gene (reference sequence). Between the trimmed V and J ends, which lost 5 bases and 9 bases, there was a span of 14 bases. The CDR3 DNA is TGTGCCAGCAGCCAATTACTCAGGGGTGAGCAGTTCTTC. Residues: CASSQLLRGEQFF.

As regards this clone: Its ends do not fully match the called genes, so a read error is possible. The chain employs TRBV6-1 and TRBJ1-4; 8 bases line up with TRBD1. The CDR3 covers 15 residues. Germline CDR1 and CDR2: MNHNS and SASEGT. The CDR3 region is CASREETGVREKLFF. The CDR3 DNA is TGTGCCAGCAGGGAAGAGACAGGGGTCCGGGAAAAACTGTTTTTT.

This sequence joins TRBV18 and TRBJ2-1, with 8 bases lining up with TRBD1. J lost 0 bases, V lost 6 bases, and 4 bases had no gene match. The CDR3 is 15 amino acids. The germline V gene encodes CDR1 KGHSH and CDR2 LQKENI. In DNA form, the CDR3 reads TGTGCCAGCTCTGGACAGGGCAGCTCCTACAATGAGCAGTTCTTC. Translation gives CASSGQGSSYNEQFF.

This rearrangement joins TRBV19 to TRBJ1-3; no reliable D call. Germline V lookup: CDR1 LNHDA, CDR2 SQIVND (reference sequence). The CDR3 covers 14 residues. Deletions cut 3 bases from V and 0 bases from J, with 6 bases between. CDR3 coding DNA: TGTGCCAGTAGTATTAACTTCTCTGGAAACACCATATATTTT. Translated, it gives CASSINFSGNTIYF.

The V call is TRBV30, the J call TRBJ2-2; maybe TRBD2 (5 bases). Germline lookup yields CDR1 GTSNPN and CDR2 SVGIG (reference sequence). Deletions cut 5 bases from V and 6 bases from J, with 16 bases between. This CDR3 has 14 amino acids. CDR3 DNA sequence: TGTGCCTGGGGAGGCAGGTCCTTTTCCGGGGAGCTGTTTTTT. Its translation is CAWGGRSFSGELFF.

The chain recombines TRBV16 with TRBJ1-1; no clear D. V lost 0 bases to trimming and J lost 6 bases, with 8 bases between them. Germline CDR1 KGHSY, CDR2 FQNENV. CDR3 size: 13 residues. The CDR3 region is CASSQSTASEAFF. The CDR3 DNA sequence: TGTGCCAGCAGCCAATCCACAGCCTCTGAAGCTTTCTTT.

Turning to this clone: One junction end disagrees with the germline gene, perhaps due to a read error. The chain carries TRBV28 and TRBJ2-2; 7 bases map to TRBD2. CDR3 size: 14 residues. Germline values: CDR1 MDHEN, CDR2 SYDVKM. This CDR3 reads CTSIPGRVSGELFF. The DNA of the CDR3 is TGTACCAGCATTCCTGGGAGGGTCAGCGGGGAGCTGTTTTTT. The entire variable domain, with the rest obtained from reference TRBV28 and TRBJ2-2, is as follows: DVKVTQSSRYLVKRTGEKVFLECVQDMDHENMFWYRQDPGLGLRLIYFSYDVKMKEKGDIPEGYSVSREKKERFSLILESASTNQTSMYLCTSIPGRVSGELFFGEGSRLTVL.

V and J are TRBV19 and TRBJ2-2; 11 nucleotides agree with TRBD2. After removal of 1 base from V and 7 bases from J, the junction contained 2 bases not matched to a gene. The germline CDR1 and CDR2 sequences are LNHDA and SQIVND (reference sequence). This CDR3 has 15 amino acids. The CDR3 reads CASSIGLAGIGELFF. The DNA of the CDR3 is TGTGCCAGTAGTATAGGACTAGCGGGGATCGGGGAGCTGTTTTTT.

This clone came up once. The chain combines TRBV2 with TRBJ2-3, with D possibly TRBD1 on 5 matching bases. CDR1 is SNHLY and CDR2 is FYNNEI in the germline V gene. The ends were cut back, 3 bases at V and 3 bases at J, with 7 bases in the middle. This CDR3 spans 13 amino acids. The CDR3 DNA reads as TGTGCCAGCAGTGAGACAGTTACAGATACGCAGTATTTT. It yields the protein CASSETVTDTQYF.

V is TRBV11-2 and J is TRBJ2-3, with TRBD2 matching over 7 bases. The germline V gene encodes CDR1 SGHAT and CDR2 FQNNGV. The V and J ends lost 2 bases and 5 bases, in that order; junction bases with no gene match: 7. This CDR3 contains 15 residues. Here the CDR3 DNA reads TGTGCCAGCAGCTTAATGGGGGGGGTGGTAGATACGCAGTATTTT. Amino acids: CASSLMGGVVDTQYF.

The chain is built from TRBV30 and TRBJ2-1, with D possibly matching TRBD2 (5 bases). Germline loops: CDR1 GTSNPN, CDR2 SVGIG (reference sequence). This CDR3 spans 15 amino acids. The V and J ends lost 2 bases and 0 bases respectively, with 11 bases between them. The CDR3: CAWSLTRSSYNEQFF. The CDR3, as DNA: TGTGCCTGGAGTCTAACTAGGAGCTCCTACAATGAGCAGTTCTTC.

CDR3 coding DNA: TGCGCCAGCAGCCCGACAGGGGGTTCCTCTGGGGCCAACGTCCTGACTTTC. Translating gives CASSPTGGSSGANVLTF. This chain connects TRBV5-1 to TRBJ2-6; 9 bases are a match to TRBD1. The J segment lost 0 bases and the V segment lost 4 bases, leaving 5 bases of the junction unmatched. The CDR3 is 17 amino acids. Germline values: CDR1 SGHRS, CDR2 YFSETQ.

This clone showed up just a few times. The chain combines TRBV2 with TRBJ2-5; the D gene is possibly TRBD1 (7 bases). Trimming removed 6 bases from V and 4 bases from J, with 18 bases in between. The length of the CDR3 is 15 residues. The germline CDR1 and CDR2 sequences are SNHLY and FYNNEI. CDR3 loop: CASRASSQGGETQYF. The DNA of the CDR3 is TGTGCCAGCAGAGCCTCCTCTCAGGGGGGAGAGACCCAGTACTTC.